The 25 T cell receptor beta chains below were found in one sample sequenced in a study of PD-L1 blockade in urothelial cancer. Measured with immunoSEQ multiplex PCR; TCRdb has only the in-frame clones, and not every one. The data show fewer than 30,000 clones, with approximately 88% seen just once and around 9.6% held by the top ten. Here the sequenced sample was PBMCs, taken around atezolizumab (anti-PD-L1) treatment. The receptors were sampled from a man in his sixties or seventies with urothelial cancer.

The V gene is TRBV5-6, the J gene TRBJ2-7; weak D call: TRBD1 (6 bases). The CDR3 length is 12 residues. Germline V gene data show CDR1 as SGHDT and CDR2 as YYEEEE. Trimming shortened V by 1 base and J by 4 bases, and 6 bases separated the two germline ends. CDR3 sequence (DNA): TGTGCCAGCAGCTTGACAGGGTACGAGCAGTACTTC. As protein: CASSLTGYEQYF.

The chain couples TRBV4-1 to TRBJ2-2; 9 bases are shared with TRBD2. CDR1 MGHRA and CDR2 YSYEKL come from the germline V gene. This CDR3 contains 16 residues. The V and J ends lost 1 base and 1 base, in that order; junction bases with no gene match: 1. CDR3 nucleotide sequence: TGCGCCAGCAGCCAAGCACTAGCGGGGAACACCGGGGAGCTGTTTTTT. As protein: CASSQALAGNTGELFF.

This chain connects TRBV2 to TRBJ1-4; D may be TRBD1 (6 bases). V gave up 6 bases and J gave up 0 bases, with 11 bases separating them. This CDR3 is 15 amino acids long. The germline CDR1 and CDR2 sequences are SNHLY and FYNNEI. This CDR3 reads CASRDRIATNEKLFF. CDR3 nucleotides: TGTGCCAGCAGGGACAGAATTGCAACTAATGAAAAACTGTTTTTT.

The chain links TRBV11-2 to TRBJ2-7; unclear D gene. Looked up from germline, CDR1 is SGHAT and CDR2 is FQNNGV. V dropped 2 bases and J dropped 1 base, with 6 bases sitting between them. This CDR3 is built from 13 residues. CDR3 sequence reads: CASSLSRSYEQYF. Here the CDR3 DNA reads TGTGCCAGCAGCTTATCCAGGTCCTACGAGCAGTACTTC.

This clone was recorded a few times. The CDR3 reads CASSYGWLSGGSSYEQYF. Written as DNA, the CDR3 is TGTGCCAGCAGTTACGGATGGCTGTCAGGCGGGAGCTCCTACGAGCAGTACTTC. J is TRBJ2-7 and V is TRBV28; the match to TRBD2 covers 7 bases. This CDR3 has 18 amino acids. V lost 4 bases and J lost 0; bases outside the gene matches: 15. The germline V gene encodes CDR1 MDHEN and CDR2 SYDVKM.

This chain uses TRBV6-1 with TRBJ2-1; D might be TRBD2 (5 bases). CDR1 MNHNS and CDR2 SASEGT come from the germline V gene. CDR3 length equals 15 residues. Trimming cost V 2 bases and J 3 bases, with 11 bases left between them. In DNA form, the CDR3 reads TGTGCCAGCAGTGAATTCCAGCGGCTCTACAATGAGCAGTTCTTC. This encodes CASSEFQRLYNEQFF.

The gene calls are TRBV28 and TRBJ2-7; D might be TRBD1 (5 bases). Germline values: CDR1 MDHEN, CDR2 SYDVKM. V was pared by 3 bases and J by 6 bases, with 15 bases between. The CDR3 extends over 14 amino acids. The CDR3 DNA follows: TGTGCCAGCAGTTTCGGCAGGGTTTCTTCCGAGCAGTACTTC. Encoded protein: CASSFGRVSSEQYF.

The chain has TRBV28 and TRBJ1-5; D perhaps matches TRBD1 (6 bases). Germline CDR1 reads MDHEN; CDR2 reads SYDVKM. V was pared by 3 bases and J by 7 bases, with 13 bases between. There are 14 residues in the CDR3. In DNA, the CDR3 is TGTGCCAGCAGTTTTGGGGCAGGGGAACAGCCCCAGCATTTT. Translated: CASSFGAGEQPQHF.

The rearrangement links TRBV27 to TRBJ2-7; a possible D gene is TRBD1 (5 bases). This CDR3 comprises 15 residues. The V end was cut by 0 bases, the J end by 3 bases, with 12 bases between. Germline CDR1 reads MNHEY; CDR2 reads SMNVEV (reference sequence). The CDR3 DNA follows: TGTGCCAGCAGTTTATCCCCAGGGCCCAACTACGAGCAGTACTTC. Amino acid sequence: CASSLSPGPNYEQYF.

V gene TRBV28 combines with J gene TRBJ1-2; D is possibly TRBD1 (6 bases). V lost 7 bases and J 6 bases, leaving 15 bases between the germline ends. The CDR3 covers 13 residues. CDR1 and CDR2 (germline): MDHEN, SYDVKM. The CDR3 nucleotides read TGTGCCAGCAACCAGGGACAACGCGATGGCTACACCTTC. Its protein is CASNQGQRDGYTF.

This chain joins TRBV25-1 and TRBJ1-5; 11 nucleotides match TRBD1. Unmatched junction bases numbered 7, after V lost 6 bases and J lost 3 bases. In germline, CDR1 is MGHDK, CDR2 SYGVNS. This CDR3 comprises 16 residues. CDR3 sequence: CASRGQGDLFNQPQHF. The CDR3 DNA reads TGTGCCAGCAGGGGACAGGGGGATCTGTTCAATCAGCCCCAGCATTTT.

The rearrangement joins TRBV5-1 to TRBJ2-7; weak D call: TRBD1 (6 bases). This CDR3 comprises 15 residues. V was shortened by 0 bases and J by 3 bases, with 13 bases between the two germline ends. The germline CDR1 and CDR2 sequences are SGHRS and YFSETQ. CDR3: CASSLGTAQFYEQYF. DNA for the CDR3: TGCGCCAGCAGCTTGGGGACAGCCCAATTCTACGAGCAGTACTTC.

The chain uses TRBV6-1 and TRBJ1-1; 10 nucleotides line up with TRBD1. The J segment lost 4 bases and the V segment lost 6 bases, leaving 8 bases of the junction unmatched. There are 15 residues in the CDR3. Germline V gene sequence: CDR1 MNHNS, CDR2 SASEGT. The CDR3 DNA reads as TGTGCCAGCAGCCCCGGGACAGGGGCCACCACTGAAGCTTTCTTT. This encodes CASSPGTGATTEAFF.

The V call is TRBV6-4, the J call TRBJ2-1; 11 bases agree with TRBD2. V lost 5 bases and J lost 4; bases outside the gene matches: 4. The CDR3 is 15 residues long. The germline gives CDR1 MRHNA, CDR2 SNTAGT. CDR3 sequence: CASSLAGGGYNEQFF. CDR3 DNA sequence: TGTGCCAGCAGTCTAGCGGGAGGAGGATACAATGAGCAGTTCTTC.

The gene calls are TRBV21-1 and TRBJ2-1; the tabulated D call, TRBD1, remains unverified against the DNA. TRBV21-1 is recorded as a pseudogene. This CDR3 region has 15 residues. The CDR3 spells CASSKVDRHRNEQFF. The CDR3 DNA sequence: TGTGCCAGCAGCAAAGTCGACCGACACCGGAATGAGCAGTTCTTC.

This chain connects TRBV6-5 to TRBJ2-1; possible D gene TRBD2, 5 bases. V was clipped by 2 bases and J by 0 bases, with 5 bases between them. The CDR3 length is 14 residues. The germline V gene has CDR1 MNHEY and CDR2 SVGAGI. CDR3 nucleotide sequence: TGTGCCAGCAGTTACGAGGGCTCCTACAATGAGCAGTTCTTC. Its protein is CASSYEGSYNEQFF.

V gene TRBV5-1 combines with J gene TRBJ2-4; D perhaps matches TRBD2 (7 bases). Germline V lookup: CDR1 SGHRS, CDR2 YFSETQ. This CDR3 region has 14 residues. Trimming removed 4 bases from V and 7 bases from J, with 15 bases in between. CDR3 region: CASSHQGRVNIQYF. The DNA of the CDR3 is TGCGCCAGCAGCCACCAGGGGAGGGTGAACATTCAGTACTTC.

The rearrangement uses TRBV28 and TRBJ2-5, with D perhaps matching TRBD1 (5 bases). Trimming cost V 4 bases and J 5 bases, with 11 bases left between them. The germline V gene encodes CDR1 MDHEN and CDR2 SYDVKM. The CDR3 runs 13 residues. The CDR3: CASSWGLGETQYF. CDR3 nucleotides: TGTGCCAGCAGTTGGGGCCTCGGGGAGACCCAGTACTTC.

The chain couples TRBV2 to TRBJ2-1; possibly TRBD1 for D (6 bases). The germline CDR1 and CDR2 sequences are SNHLY and FYNNEI. Trimming shortened V by 2 bases and J by 2 bases, and 16 bases separated the two germline ends. This CDR3 region has 17 residues. The CDR3 sequence is CASSEYPRGRTYNEQFF. CDR3 in DNA: TGTGCCAGCAGTGAATATCCCAGGGGAAGGACCTACAATGAGCAGTTCTTC.

This chain links TRBV6-5 with TRBJ2-3, with a possible D match to TRBD1 (5 bases). The CDR3 has 14 amino acids. CDR1 is MNHEY, CDR2 SVGAGI, per germline. Deletions cut 0 bases from V and 4 bases from J, with 8 bases between. Written as DNA, the CDR3 is TGTGCCAGCAGTTACTCCCAGGGATCAGATACGCAGTATTTT. It yields the protein CASSYSQGSDTQYF.

This chain uses TRBV6-5 with TRBJ1-2; possibly TRBD1 for D (6 bases). Germline CDR1 and CDR2: MNHEY and SVGAGI. This CDR3 region has 13 residues. V shed 6 bases and J shed 7 bases, with 15 bases lying between them. CDR3 amino acids: CASRTRQEFGYTF. The DNA of the CDR3 is TGTGCCAGCAGGACTCGACAGGAGTTTGGCTACACCTTC.

This clone was counted only a few times. This rearrangement joins TRBV28 to TRBJ1-1, with 8 bases identical to TRBD1. Trimming at V came to 7 bases and at J to 4 bases, leaving 8 bases not matched to a gene. The CDR3 length is 14 residues. CDR1 is MDHEN, CDR2 SYDVKM, per germline. In DNA form, the CDR3 reads TGTGCCAGCACCTCACTTACAGGGGGCACTGAAGCTTTCTTT. Amino acids: CASTSLTGGTEAFF.

The V and J genes are TRBV28 and TRBJ1-1; a possible D gene is TRBD1 (5 bases). Germline values: CDR1 MDHEN, CDR2 SYDVKM. Trimming shortened V by 8 bases and J by 3 bases, and 10 bases separated the two germline ends. This CDR3 is 12 amino acids long. DNA for the CDR3: TGTGCCAGCTTTATAGGGGACACTGAAGCTTTCTTT. This codes for CASFIGDTEAFF.

The chain links TRBV2 to TRBJ2-3; 16 nucleotides agree with TRBD2. V was clipped by 6 bases and J by 1 base; unmatched bases: 7. The germline V gene has CDR1 SNHLY and CDR2 FYNNEI. This CDR3 contains 18 residues. CDR3 protein: CASRGLAGGPGGTDTQYF. The CDR3 DNA sequence: TGTGCCAGCAGGGGACTAGCGGGAGGGCCTGGGGGCACAGATACGCAGTATTTT.

This clone has a handful of counts. This sequence joins TRBV9 and TRBJ2-3, with D maybe TRBD2 (5 bases). Per germline, CDR1 SGDLS and CDR2 YYNGEE. Deletions cut 0 bases from V and 3 bases from J, with 11 bases between. The CDR3 runs to 15 residues. The CDR3 sequence: CASSVVGVGTDTQYF. DNA of the CDR3: TGTGCCAGCAGCGTAGTGGGAGTTGGTACAGATACGCAGTATTTT.